The sequence of this T cell receptor (beta chain) was determined in a study of T cells in Graves' hyperthyroidism and ophthalmopathy. Whole-study findings and limits: Median prediction lead before ophthalmopathy onset was around 6.9 months with the model.

Researchers took RNA transcripts and amplified the TCR beta CDR3 regions from them. A set of HTBI primers served as the primers for a first-round RT-PCR of the TCR CDR3. TCRdb reprocessed the multiplex PCR reads via MiXCR and lists one record per CDR3 protein. The sample has about 210,000 distinct CDR3 sequences; 17% are singletons. At least ten counts were recorded for this clonotype. Its specificity is unknown. Hyperthyroidism in the patients, aged 18 to 65, was newly diagnosed and under 2 months in duration. Used for diagnoses were clinical symptoms, serum thyroxine and TRAb, thyroid ultrasound and orbital computed tomography. PBMCs stemmed from about 9.5 ml fresh peripheral blood. Per the germline V gene, CDR1 is KGHSH and CDR2 is LQKENI. Trimming removed 1 base at V and 4 bases at J, with 15 bases between. CDR3 size: 16 residues.

The specimen was blood. This TCR was recovered from a man aged 45-65 years with Graves' hyperthyroidism. The gene calls are TRBV18 and TRBJ2-3, with D unclear. This chain's CDR3 is CASSPRLITPPDTQYF. The CDR3, as DNA: TGTGCCAGCTCACCACGTTTGATCACTCCACCAGATACGCAGTATTTT. The full variable domain, in which reference TRBV18 and TRBJ2-3 provide the parts outside the CDR3, is NAGVMQNPRHLVRRRGQEARLRCSPMKGHSHVYWYRQLPEEGLKFMVYLQKENIIDESGMPKERFSAEFPKEGPSILRIQQVVRGDSAAYFCASSPRLITPPDTQYFGPGTRLTVL.